What follows are 7 T cell receptor beta chains derived from one specimen sequenced in a study of CD8 T cells in ankylosing spondylitis. Study-level results: Typical of ankylosing spondylitis blood, it appeared, was a TCR beta motif of about eight highly homologous variants.

Antigen specificity for these receptors is unknown. TCRdb re-derived calls from the 5' RACE reads in MiXCR, one entry per CDR3 protein. Of approximately 400,000 distinct CDR3 sequences in the sample, 25% to 30% are singletons; the top ten hold about 0.92%. Source material: blood, either unsorted or a sorted T cell fraction (not recorded which). Every receptor here comes from a male donor with ankylosing spondylitis.

The rearrangement uses TRBV11-2 and TRBJ2-2, with 7 bases that match TRBD2. Germline trimming cut 0 bases from V and 4 bases from J; bases unmatched to any gene: 5. The CDR3 has 16 amino acids. Germline CDR1 and CDR2: SGHAT and FQNNGV. The CDR3, as DNA: TGTGCCAGCAGCTTAGATCTTAGCGGGTCCACCGGGGAGCTGTTTTTT. Its protein is CASSLDLSGSTGELFF.

This clonotype was found a few times. The CDR3 reads CSARDVGLRGEQFF. In DNA, the CDR3 is TGCAGTGCTAGAGATGTGGGACTCCGGGGTGAGCAGTTCTTC. V usage is TRBV20-1 and J usage is TRBJ2-1; tentatively, D is TRBD2 (6 bases). The CDR3 has 14 residues. Germline CDR1 is DFQATT and CDR2 is SNEGSKA (reference sequence). V gave up 0 bases and J gave up 9 bases, with 15 bases separating them.

The rearrangement links TRBV6-1 to TRBJ2-3; 7 nucleotides match TRBD2. CDR3 length: 16 amino acids. Trimming cost V 5 bases and J 7 bases; bases outside gene matches: 15. CDR1 MNHNS and CDR2 SASEGT come from the germline V gene. CDR3 DNA: TGTGCCAGCAGTAAGGGGTCCGCGGGAGTTCTGAATACGCAGTATTTT. This sequence encodes CASSKGSAGVLNTQYF.

The sample holds a few counts of this clonotype. This chain joins TRBV5-4 and TRBJ1-1, with D uncertain. From germline, CDR1 is SGHNT and CDR2 YYREEE (reference sequence). This CDR3 contains 15 residues. V was clipped by 4 bases and J by 4 bases, with 17 bases between them. CDR3 in DNA: TGTGCCAGCAGCCCCGGCCGTTTCCGGAGCACTGAAGCTTTCTTT. This gives the protein CASSPGRFRSTEAFF.

The chain uses TRBV7-9 and TRBJ2-5; TRBD2 matches at 9 bases. Germline lookup yields CDR1 SEHNR and CDR2 FQNEAQ (reference sequence). V lost 5 bases to trimming and J lost 4 bases; unmatched junction nucleotides: 8. The CDR3 is 15 residues long. The CDR3 loop reads CASSPSGGFPETQYF. For the CDR3, the DNA is TGTGCCAGCAGCCCAAGCGGGGGGTTTCCAGAGACCCAGTACTTC.

At least ten counts were recorded for this clonotype. The rearrangement links TRBV3-1 to TRBJ2-2, with D possibly being TRBD1 (6 bases). The germline V and J ends were trimmed by 4 bases and 3 bases, with 9 bases remaining between them. Germline lookup yields CDR1 LGHDT and CDR2 YNNKEL (reference sequence). CDR3 length: 14 residues. The DNA of the CDR3 is TGTGCCAGCAGCCTTAACAGGGACACCGGGGAGCTGTTTTTT. This sequence encodes CASSLNRDTGELFF.

This clonotype has at least ten counts. The V and J genes are TRBV7-2 and TRBJ2-7, with 10 nucleotides matching TRBD1. The junction had 10 bases not matched to a gene; V was cut back by 5 bases and J by 3 bases. CDR1 is SGHTA and CDR2 is FQGNSA in the germline V gene. The CDR3 contains 16 residues. The CDR3 here is CASSRLGGTGVYEQYF. The CDR3 DNA reads TGTGCCAGCAGCCGCCTAGGGGGGACAGGGGTCTACGAGCAGTACTTC.